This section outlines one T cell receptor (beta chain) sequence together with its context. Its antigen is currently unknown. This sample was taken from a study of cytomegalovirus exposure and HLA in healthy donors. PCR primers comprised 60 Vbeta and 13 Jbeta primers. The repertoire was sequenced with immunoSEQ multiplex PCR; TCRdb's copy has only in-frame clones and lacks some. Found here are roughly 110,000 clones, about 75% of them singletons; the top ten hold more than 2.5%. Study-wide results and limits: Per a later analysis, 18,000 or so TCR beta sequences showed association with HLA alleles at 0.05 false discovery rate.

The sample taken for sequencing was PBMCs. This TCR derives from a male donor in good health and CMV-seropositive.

This chain's CDR3 is CASSLGAQETQYF. The CDR3 region has the DNA TGTGCCAGCAGCTTAGGGGCCCAAGAGACCCAGTACTTC. V gene TRBV7-6 combines with J gene TRBJ2-5; D not resolved. The CDR3 sequence is 13 residues long. V was trimmed by 1 base and J by 1 base, leaving 4 bases between them. In germline, CDR1 is SGHVS, CDR2 FNYEAQ.